In this sample, the clone carrying this T cell receptor beta chain turned up many times. These data come from a study of spatial heterogeneity in lung cancer. Across the whole study: In the raw reads, each unique TCR and UMI combination was present more than ten times on average.

The CDR3 extends over 17 amino acids. The junction had 6 bases not matched to a gene; V was cut back by 6 bases and J by 1 base. In germline, CDR1 is MNHEY, CDR2 SVGAGI. TCRdb ran MiXCR on the 5' RACE reads and lists one entry per CDR3 protein. In the table there are roughly 13,000 distinct CDR3 sequences, around 4.1% of which are singletons. This sample's time point: sample taken at primary tumor resection. The chain carries TRBV6-5 and TRBJ2-3, with 14 positions matching TRBD2. Material: PBMCs, obtained at surgery. The source of this sequence is a male donor with early-stage non-small cell lung cancer. CDR3 sequence (DNA): TGTGCCAGCAGGGGACTAGCGGGAGTAAGGGGCACAGATACGCAGTATTTT. Its translation: CASRGLAGVRGTDTQYF.